This T cell receptor beta chain was found in a study of T cells in localized non-small cell lung cancer. Study results and limitations: Uninvolved adjacent lung had more T cell clonality than any other tissue, topping tumor. Higher adjacent-lung clonality was associated with shorter survival. Appearance in adjacent lung was seen for a median about 58 of the top 100 tumor clones. One tumor region alone was sequenced, and heterogeneity therefore remains possible.

Repertoires were generated with immunoSEQ multiplex PCR, while TCRdb's copy carries only in-frame clones and drops some. This sample has about 23,000 clones, with around 90% found just once. The CDR3 runs to 13 residues. Germline CDR1 and CDR2: GTSNPN and SVGIG (reference sequence). With 3 bases removed from V and 7 bases from J, the gap between germline ends came to 10 bases. On this clone: The antigen is undetermined.

The rearrangement uses TRBV30 and TRBJ1-6, with a weak D call TRBD1 (5 bases). The specimen was peripheral blood, collected before any cancer treatment. The origin of this receptor is a male donor aged 60 or over with stage I lung adenocarcinoma. The CDR3 DNA reads as TGTGCCTGGAGCCCTGGGGGAAATTCACCCCTCCACTTT. It specifies CAWSPGGNSPLHF.